What follows are 15 T cell receptor beta chains derived from one specimen sequenced in a study of cytomegalovirus exposure and HLA in healthy donors. In the PCR, 60 Vbeta and 13 Jbeta primers were used. Using immunoSEQ multiplex PCR, the repertoire was profiled, and TCRdb retains in-frame clones only, with some absent. The repertoire holds about 120,000 clones, with over 60% as singletons. Sequenced: PBMCs. These receptors originate from a man aged 35-49 years in good health and CMV-seropositive.

The rearrangement joins TRBV6-1 to TRBJ2-7; D might be TRBD1 (5 bases). Germline V gives CDR1 MNHNS, CDR2 SASEGT. V gave up 7 bases and J gave up 3 bases, with 16 bases separating them. There are 14 residues in the CDR3. CDR3 nucleotides: TGTGCCAGCACCCCCCCGGACATAATCTACGAGCAGTACTTC. Its translation: CASTPPDIIYEQYF.

The chain carries TRBV29-1 and TRBJ2-3, with 11 nucleotides matching TRBD2. The CDR3 runs to 15 residues. Germline trimming cut 5 bases from V and 7 bases from J; bases unmatched to any gene: 11. Germline CDR1 reads SQVTM; CDR2 reads ANQGSEA. CDR3 amino acids: CSVFSVAGGLNTQYF. The CDR3, as DNA: TGCAGCGTTTTCAGCGTAGCGGGGGGGCTAAATACGCAGTATTTT.

V gene TRBV29-1 combines with J gene TRBJ1-2; 8 bases are a match to TRBD1. Germline V gene data show CDR1 as SQVTM and CDR2 as ANQGSEA. This CDR3 spans 16 amino acids. V dropped 0 bases and J dropped 8; count of bases not matched to a gene: 14. Here the CDR3 DNA reads TGCAGCGTTGAAGATAAAGGGCAGGGGGCTTGGGTGGGCTACACCTTC. Translating it yields CSVEDKGQGAWVGYTF.

In regard to this clone: The germline gene is not matched at one end of the junction; a read error may be the cause. This sequence joins TRBV6-6 and TRBJ1-1; the D gene is possibly TRBD1 (5 bases). Germline CDR1 MNHNY, CDR2 SVGAGI (reference sequence). This CDR3 has 13 amino acids. The CDR3 sequence is CAGSHIRDFINFF. Here the CDR3 DNA reads TGTGCCGGCAGTCACATCCGGGACTTCATTAACTTCTTT.

This clone has more than one count but fewer than ten. V gene TRBV18 combines with J gene TRBJ2-7, with 7 bases fitting TRBD1. Germline lookup yields CDR1 KGHSH and CDR2 LQKENI. V trimming: 4 bases; J trimming: 3 bases; junction bases outside the gene matches: 3. This CDR3 is 13 amino acids long. CDR3 in DNA: TGTGCCAGCTCACGTGGACAGGACTACGAGCAGTACTTC. Protein: CASSRGQDYEQYF.

This chain uses TRBV7-6 with TRBJ2-5, with D perhaps matching TRBD2 (6 bases). Germline V gene sequence: CDR1 SGHVS, CDR2 FNYEAQ. The CDR3 runs 15 residues. Trimming shortened V by 4 bases and J by 5 bases, and 17 bases separated the two germline ends. CDR3: CASSSSTARGETQYF. Here the CDR3 DNA reads TGTGCCAGCAGCTCGTCAACCGCCCGGGGGGAGACCCAGTACTTC. Full variable domain (rest looked up from reference TRBV7-6 and TRBJ2-5): GAGVSQSPRYKVTKRGQDVALRCDPISGHVSLYWYRQALGQGPEFLTYFNYEAQQDKSGLPNDRFSAERPEGSISTLTIQRTEQRDSAMYRCASSSSTARGETQYFGPGTRLLVL.

In this sample, this clone turned up once. This chain joins TRBV6-5 and TRBJ2-5, with TRBD1 as a possible D gene (5 bases). The J call may be incorrect, as the DNA end agrees better with TRBJ2-7. Germline V gene lookup returns CDR1 MNHEY and CDR2 SVGAGI. The CDR3 sequence is 15 residues long. DNA for the CDR3: TGTGCCAGCAGTTACTCCATCAGGGCCATCTACGAGCAGTACTTC. Residues: CASSYSIRAIYEQYF.

The V call is TRBV9, the J call TRBJ2-2; D is unclear. The V end was cut by 3 bases, the J end by 6 bases, with 9 bases between. Germline CDR1 is SGDLS and CDR2 is YYNGEE. The CDR3 spans 13 residues. CDR3 amino acids: CASSANSAGELFF. The CDR3 nucleotides are TGTGCCAGCAGCGCCAACTCTGCCGGGGAGCTGTTTTTT.

V gene TRBV9 combines with J gene TRBJ2-5, with a possible D match to TRBD1 (5 bases). V was cut by 6 bases and J by 4 bases, with 10 bases left in between. CDR1 is SGDLS and CDR2 is YYNGEE in the germline V gene. The CDR3 totals 12 residues. Written as DNA, the CDR3 is TGTGCCAGCAAGGGGATCGGAGAGACCCAGTACTTC. Amino acid sequence: CASKGIGETQYF.

The V gene is TRBV29-1, the J gene TRBJ2-5; possibly TRBD2 for D (5 bases). The CDR3 spans 13 residues. V was shortened by 5 bases and J by 4 bases, with 14 bases between the two germline ends. The germline CDR1 and CDR2 sequences are SQVTM and ANQGSEA. CDR3 in DNA: TGCAGCGTTTCGACATCGGCGGGAGAGACCCAGTACTTC. Translation gives CSVSTSAGETQYF.

The chain links TRBV2 to TRBJ2-3, with 7 bases fitting TRBD2. This CDR3 has 16 amino acids. Per germline, CDR1 SNHLY and CDR2 FYNNEI. Trimming took 8 bases from V and 5 from J; bases not matched to a gene: 16. The CDR3 coding sequence is TGTGCCAGCCGCCCGAGCGGGGCCACCCGGGGAGATACGCAGTATTTT. Translation gives CASRPSGATRGDTQYF.

This clone occurred many times. J is TRBJ2-7 and V is TRBV19; D is ambiguous. Germline CDR1 is LNHDA and CDR2 is SQIVND (reference sequence). The CDR3 is 13 amino acids. V shed 7 bases and J shed 2 bases, with 12 bases lying between them. CDR3 region: CASKPPGPYEQYF. CDR3 DNA: TGTGCCAGTAAACCCCCGGGTCCCTACGAGCAGTACTTC.

The chain recombines TRBV15 with TRBJ2-5; D not resolved. Germline values: CDR1 LNHNV, CDR2 YYDKDF (reference sequence). V was clipped by 0 bases and J by 4 bases, with 12 bases between them. The CDR3 extends over 15 amino acids. This CDR3 reads CATSRDFTGAETQYF. CDR3 sequence (DNA): TGTGCCACCAGCAGAGATTTTACGGGTGCAGAGACCCAGTACTTC.

This clone was counted a single time. This rearrangement joins TRBV6-5 to TRBJ2-7; 9 bases match TRBD1. Germline CDR1 is MNHEY and CDR2 is SVGAGI. The CDR3 loop spans 14 amino acids. After removal of 6 bases from V and 2 bases from J, the junction contained 5 bases not matched to a gene. The DNA of the CDR3 is TGTGCCAGCAGCTCCGGGACAGGGACCTACGAGCAGTACTTC. Its translation: CASSSGTGTYEQYF.

The chain joins TRBV23-1 to TRBJ2-5, with D tentatively TRBD2 (5 bases). TRBV23-1 is flagged as an ORF with uncertain function. Trimming left V 6 bases short and J 10 bases short, with 21 bases between. The CDR3 is 14 amino acids. The CDR3 coding sequence is TGCGCCAGCAGCCCCACCGAGGGATCTAACGACCAGTACTTC. Protein: CASSPTEGSNDQYF.